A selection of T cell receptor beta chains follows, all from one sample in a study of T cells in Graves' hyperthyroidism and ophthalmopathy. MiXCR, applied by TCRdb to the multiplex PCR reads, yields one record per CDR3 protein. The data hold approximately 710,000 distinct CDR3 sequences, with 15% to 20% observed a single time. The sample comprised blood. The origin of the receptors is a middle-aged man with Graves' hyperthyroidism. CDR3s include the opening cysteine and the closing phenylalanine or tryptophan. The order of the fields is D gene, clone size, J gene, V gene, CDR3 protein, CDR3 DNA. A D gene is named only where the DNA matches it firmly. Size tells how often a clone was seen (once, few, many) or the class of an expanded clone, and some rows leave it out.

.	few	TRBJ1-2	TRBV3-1	CASSHHGAAPGYGYTF	TGTGCCAGCAGCCATCATGGGGCAGCCCCGGGCTATGGCTACACCTTC
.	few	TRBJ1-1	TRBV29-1	CSVEEPRGTEAFF	TGCAGCGTTGAAGAACCCAGGGGCACTGAAGCTTTCTTT
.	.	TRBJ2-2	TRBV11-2	CASSSSGTVNTGELFF	TGTGCCAGCAGCTCATCCGGGACGGTGAACACCGGGGAGCTGTTTTTT
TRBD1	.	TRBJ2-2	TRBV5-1	CATTTGGTGELFF	TGCGCCACAACGACAGGGGGGACCGGGGAGCTGTTTTTT
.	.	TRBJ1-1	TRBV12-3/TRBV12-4	CASVFRAGYTEAFF	TGTGCCAGCGTATTTCGGGCAGGGTACACTGAAGCTTTCTTT
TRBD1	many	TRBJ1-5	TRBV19	CASSLYPTGTGDSNQPQHF	TGTGCCAGTAGTCTCTACCCTACCGGGACAGGGGATAGCAATCAGCCCCAGCATTTT
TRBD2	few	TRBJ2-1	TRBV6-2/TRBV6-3	CASRDGLAGKGYNEQFF	TGTGCCAGCAGGGACGGACTAGCGGGAAAAGGCTACAATGAGCAGTTCTTC
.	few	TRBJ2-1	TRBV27	CASSLMDTPDEQFF	TGTGCCAGCAGTTTAATGGACACACCAGATGAGCAGTTCTTC
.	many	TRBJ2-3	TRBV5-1	CASSLGASHASTDTQYF	TGCGCCAGCAGCTTGGGGGCCTCTCATGCTAGCACAGATACGCAGTATTTT
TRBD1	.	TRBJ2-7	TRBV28	CATSFPWTGGSSEQYF	TGTGCCACCAGTTTTCCATGGACAGGGGGCTCGAGCGAGCAGTACTTC
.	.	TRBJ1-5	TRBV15	CATGREGVTAQPQHF	TGTGCCACCGGCAGAGAAGGTGTAACGGCTCAGCCCCAGCATTTT
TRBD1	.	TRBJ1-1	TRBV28	CASSAPGQIINTEAFF	TGTGCCAGCAGTGCCCCGGGACAGATAATAAACACTGAAGCTTTCTTT
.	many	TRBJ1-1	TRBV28	CASIRAMRIGEAFF	TGTGCCAGCATACGAGCAATGCGGATCGGTGAAGCTTTCTTT
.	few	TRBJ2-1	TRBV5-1	CATKEPDSYNEQFF	TGCGCCACCAAAGAACCGGACTCCTACAATGAGCAGTTCTTC
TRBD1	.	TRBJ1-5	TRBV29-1	CSVAQGVGQPQHF	TGCAGCGTTGCACAGGGGGTAGGGCAGCCCCAGCATTTT
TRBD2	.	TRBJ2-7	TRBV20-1	CSAPLAAYEQYF	TGCAGTGCTCCACTAGCGGCTTACGAGCAGTACTTC
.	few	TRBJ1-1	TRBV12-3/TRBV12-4	CASQSSGTDTEAFF	TGTGCCAGCCAGTCTAGTGGGACGGACACTGAAGCTTTCTTT
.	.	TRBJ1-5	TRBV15	CATSRGSGLSNQPQHF	TGTGCCACCAGCAGAGGGTCTGGCTTAAGCAATCAGCCCCAGCATTTT
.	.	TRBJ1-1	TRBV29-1	CSGRHDENTEAFF	TGCAGCGGCCGACACGATGAGAACACTGAAGCTTTCTTT
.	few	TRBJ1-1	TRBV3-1	CASSHPQGEAFF	TGTGCCAGCAGCCACCCACAGGGTGAAGCTTTCTTT
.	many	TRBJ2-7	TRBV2	CASSEGTLSYEQYF	TGTGCCAGCAGTGAGGGGACATTGTCCTACGAGCAGTACTTC
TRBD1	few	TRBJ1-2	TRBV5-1	CASSFEGGLRIGYTF	TGCGCCAGCAGCTTCGAAGGGGGCTTAAGAATTGGCTACACCTTC
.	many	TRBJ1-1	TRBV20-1	CSAQTGNTEAFF	TGCAGTGCCCAGACAGGGAACACTGAAGCTTTCTTT
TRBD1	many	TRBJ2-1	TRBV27	CASSPGTEHNEQFF	TGTGCCAGCAGTCCCGGGACAGAGCACAATGAGCAGTTCTTC
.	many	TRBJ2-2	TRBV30	CAWSRDSNTGELFF	TGTGCCTGGAGTCGAGACAGTAACACCGGGGAGCTGTTTTTT
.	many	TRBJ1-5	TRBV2	CASSFDRTGNQPQHF	TGTGCCAGCAGTTTTGACAGGACGGGCAATCAGCCCCAGCATTTT
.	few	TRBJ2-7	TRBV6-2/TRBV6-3	CASSPGTDLGEQYF	TGTGCCAGCAGCCCCGGGACGGACCTCGGCGAGCAGTACTTC
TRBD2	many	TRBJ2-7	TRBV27	CASSPQRLAGVVEQYF	TGTGCCAGCAGTCCACAAAGACTAGCGGGAGTAGTTGAGCAGTACTTC
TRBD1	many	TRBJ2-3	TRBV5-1	CASSTTGDPTDTQYF	TGCGCCAGCAGCACGACAGGGGACCCCACAGATACGCAGTATTTT
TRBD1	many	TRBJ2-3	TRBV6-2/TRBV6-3	CASRQGSFSDTQYF	TGTGCCAGCCGACAGGGAAGTTTCTCAGATACGCAGTATTTT
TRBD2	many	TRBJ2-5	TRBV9	CASSALAGGRETQYF	TGTGCCAGCAGCGCACTAGCGGGAGGGAGGGAGACCCAGTACTTC
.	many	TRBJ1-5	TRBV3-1	CASSQTDNQPQHF	TGTGCCAGCAGCCAAACAGACAATCAGCCCCAGCATTTT
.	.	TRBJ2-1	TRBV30	CAWSVGLRGNEQFF	TGTGCCTGGAGTGTAGGTCTGAGGGGCAATGAGCAGTTCTTC
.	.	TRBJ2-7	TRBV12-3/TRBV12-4	CASSLIGDGEQYF	TGTGCCAGCAGTTTAATTGGGGACGGCGAGCAGTACTTC
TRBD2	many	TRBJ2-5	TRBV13	CASSTRLAGDQETQYF	TGTGCCAGCAGCACAAGACTAGCGGGAGACCAAGAGACCCAGTACTTC
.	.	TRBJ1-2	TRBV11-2	CASSSTAIYGYTF	TGTGCCAGCAGCTCCACAGCGATCTATGGCTACACCTTC
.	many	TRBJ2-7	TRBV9	CASSEGSGEQYF	TGTGCCAGCAGTGAGGGTTCGGGTGAGCAGTACTTC
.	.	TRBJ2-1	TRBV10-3	CAISELEYNEQFF	TGTGCCATCAGTGAGCTGGAATACAATGAGCAGTTCTTC
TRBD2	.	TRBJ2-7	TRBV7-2	CASSPRLARTYEQYF	TGTGCCAGCAGCCCCCGACTAGCACGGACCTACGAGCAGTACTTC
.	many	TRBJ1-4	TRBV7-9	CATRPSIDEKLFF	TGTGCCACTCGACCATCAATAGATGAAAAACTGTTTTTT
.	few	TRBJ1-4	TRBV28	CASSSLGVGYEKLFF	TGTGCCAGCAGTTCCCTAGGGGTAGGCTATGAAAAACTGTTTTTT